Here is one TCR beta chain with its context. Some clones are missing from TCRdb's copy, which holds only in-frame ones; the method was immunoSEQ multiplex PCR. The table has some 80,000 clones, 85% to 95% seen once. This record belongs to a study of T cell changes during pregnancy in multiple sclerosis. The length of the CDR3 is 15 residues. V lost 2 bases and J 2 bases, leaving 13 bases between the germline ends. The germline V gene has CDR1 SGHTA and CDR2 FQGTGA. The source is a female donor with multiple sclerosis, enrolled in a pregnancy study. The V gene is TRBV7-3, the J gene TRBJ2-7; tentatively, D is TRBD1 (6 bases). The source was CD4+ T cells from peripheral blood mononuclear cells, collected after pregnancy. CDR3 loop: CASSLAGQLPYEQYF. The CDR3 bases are TGTGCCAGCAGCTTAGCTGGACAGCTCCCCTACGAGCAGTACTTC.